Presented here are 14 T cell receptor beta chains from one specimen sequenced in a study of cytomegalovirus exposure and HLA in healthy donors. PCR primers comprised 60 Vbeta and 13 Jbeta primers. Profiled with immunoSEQ multiplex PCR; TCRdb holds only in-frame clones, not every one. The table records about 120,000 clones, 65% to 90% of them present only once. The sequenced sample consisted of PBMCs. These receptors all come from a middle-aged woman in good health and CMV-seronegative.

CDR3 coding DNA: TGTGCCAGCAGCCAAAACACAGGGGGCAATGAGCAGTTCTTC. Translation gives CASSQNTGGNEQFF. This chain connects TRBV4-2 to TRBJ2-1; TRBD1 agrees at 8 bases. The CDR3 spans 14 residues. The V gene end was trimmed by 2 bases and the J gene end by 6 bases; junction bases not matched to a gene: 3. Germline V gives CDR1 LGHNA, CDR2 YNFKEQ.

Only a few counts were recorded for this clone. V usage is TRBV27 and J usage is TRBJ2-7; TRBD1 is a possible D gene (6 bases). The CDR3 length is 16 residues. CDR1 MNHEY and CDR2 SMNVEV come from the germline V gene (reference sequence). Trimming stripped 3 bases from V and 4 bases from J, with 19 bases between. The CDR3 protein is CASSFSSPKGGYEQYF. CDR3 in DNA: TGTGCCAGCAGTTTTTCCAGTCCAAAAGGGGGATACGAGCAGTACTTC.

This rearrangement joins TRBV4-1 to TRBJ1-2, with 9 bases matching TRBD1. Per germline, CDR1 MGHRA and CDR2 YSYEKL. J gave up 7 bases and V 3 bases, and 9 bases lay outside the gene matches. The CDR3 contains 15 residues. CDR3 in amino acids: CASSQGRQGESGYTF. CDR3 sequence (DNA): TGCGCCAGCAGCCAGGGCCGACAGGGGGAGAGTGGCTACACCTTC.

The rearrangement links TRBV19 to TRBJ1-2; 7 nucleotides align to TRBD1. CDR1 and CDR2 from the germline V gene are LNHDA and SQIVND (reference sequence). With 6 bases clipped from V and 3 bases from J, the junction kept 4 bases outside the gene matches. The CDR3 has 13 amino acids. The CDR3 DNA reads as TGTGCCAGTAGGAATACAGGGGACTATGGCTACACCTTC. Protein product: CASRNTGDYGYTF.

The chain joins TRBV15 to TRBJ2-5; perhaps TRBD1 as D (6 bases). Germline values: CDR1 LNHNV, CDR2 YYDKDF (reference sequence). Trimming removed 0 bases from V and 5 bases from J, with 16 bases in between. This CDR3 region has 16 residues. In nucleotides, the CDR3 is TGTGCCACCAGCAGAGATTCACAGGGCGCCAGGGAGACCCAGTACTTC. Its translation: CATSRDSQGARETQYF. The entire variable domain, with the rest obtained from reference TRBV15 and TRBJ2-5, is as follows: DAMVIQNPRYQVTQFGKPVTLSCSQTLNHNVMYWYQQKSSQAPKLLFHYYDKDFNNEADTPDNFQSRRPNTSFCFLDIRSPGLGDTAMYLCATSRDSQGARETQYFGPGTRLLVL.

V and J are TRBV27 and TRBJ2-1, with 13 bases matching TRBD2. V was clipped by 6 bases and J by 6 bases; unmatched bases: 5. Germline V gives CDR1 MNHEY, CDR2 SMNVEV (reference sequence). The CDR3 extends over 15 amino acids. The DNA for the CDR3 is TGTGCCAGCAGCCAACTAGCGGGAGGGCCCAATGAGCAGTTCTTC. Its protein is CASSQLAGGPNEQFF.

The chain employs TRBV10-3 and TRBJ1-2; D is unresolved. The length of the CDR3 is 13 residues. Trimming took 4 bases from V and 2 from J, leaving 8 bases between them. The germline CDR1 and CDR2 sequences are ENHRY and SYGVKD. The CDR3 DNA sequence: TGTGCCATCAGTGCGGCGGGCAACTATGGCTACACCTTC. This translates into CAISAAGNYGYTF.

The chain uses TRBV7-3 and TRBJ2-5, with 11 bases aligning to TRBD2. After removal of 5 bases from V and 5 bases from J, the junction contained 7 bases not matched to a gene. The germline V gene has CDR1 SGHTA and CDR2 FQGTGA. This CDR3 is built from 15 residues. The CDR3 bases are TGTGCCAGCAGCAATAGCGGGGGGGCCGCTGAGACCCAGTACTTC. This gives the protein CASSNSGGAAETQYF.

The J gene is TRBJ2-5, the V gene TRBV18; the D is unclear. Germline values: CDR1 KGHSH, CDR2 LQKENI. The CDR3 has 13 residues. V lost 4 bases and J 4 bases, leaving 10 bases between the germline ends. As DNA, the CDR3 is TGTGCCAGCTCACAAGCAATGGTAGAGACCCAGTACTTC. This translates into CASSQAMVETQYF.

The chain is built from TRBV29-1 and TRBJ1-2, with 8 bases that match TRBD1. Germline loops: CDR1 SQVTM, CDR2 ANQGSEA. With 0 bases clipped from V and 9 bases from J, the junction kept 18 bases outside the gene matches. The CDR3 runs 17 residues. DNA for the CDR3: TGCAGCGTTGAAGATAGGTCAAGGACAGGGACCCTCTTGAGCTACACCTTC. Translating gives CSVEDRSRTGTLLSYTF.

The chain carries TRBV11-1 and TRBJ1-2, with D possibly matching TRBD1 (5 bases). This CDR3 comprises 13 residues. Germline CDR1 and CDR2: SGHAT and FQDESV (reference sequence). V dropped 5 bases and J dropped 11 bases, with 18 bases sitting between them. DNA of the CDR3: TGTGCCAGCAGCCGAGCGGCCGAGCGGGGGTACACCTTC. It translates to CASSRAAERGYTF.

The chain recombines TRBV10-3 with TRBJ2-7; D remains unclear. The V gene lost 4 bases and the J gene lost 3 bases, with 4 bases spanning the gap. Germline CDR1 ENHRY, CDR2 SYGVKD. The CDR3 is made up of 11 amino acids. For the CDR3, the DNA is TGTGCCATCAGTGCCGTCTACGAGCAGTACTTC. This translates into CAISAVYEQYF.

The gene calls are TRBV6-6 and TRBJ1-2; no reliable D call. The CDR3 is made up of 15 amino acids. Trimming removed 7 bases at V and 4 bases at J, with 19 bases between. Per the germline V gene, CDR1 is MNHNY and CDR2 is SVGAGI (reference sequence). The CDR3 reads CASKRVEARSYGYTF. The CDR3 DNA reads TGTGCCAGCAAGAGAGTCGAGGCTCGAAGCTATGGCTACACCTTC.

This clone was counted once. The V call is TRBV4-2, the J call TRBJ2-7, with 14 bases lining up with TRBD2. This CDR3 has 17 amino acids. Trimming removed 4 bases from V and 4 bases from J; junction bases left unmatched: 9. Germline loops: CDR1 LGHNA, CDR2 YNFKEQ. The CDR3 spells CASSRLTGTSGSYEQYF. CDR3 nucleotides: TGTGCCAGCAGCCGACTAACCGGGACTAGCGGGAGTTACGAGCAGTACTTC.